This T cell receptor beta chain was sequenced for a study of blood T cell repertoires in COVID-19. V trimming: 3 bases; J trimming: 6 bases; junction bases outside the gene matches: 5. The CDR3 loop spans 15 amino acids. Germline CDR1 KGHSH, CDR2 LQKENI. The assay was immunoSEQ multiplex PCR, and TCRdb's table has in-frame clones only and misses some. The sample has under 45,000 clones; approximately 81% are singletons. Specimen: peripheral blood. The chain uses TRBV18 and TRBJ2-1, with 10 bases identical to TRBD2. The receptor's source is a man between 70 and 80 years old with COVID-19, enrolled during active disease. The CDR3 here is CASSPVAGGSNEQFF. The CDR3 DNA reads TGTGCCAGCTCACCGGTAGCGGGAGGTAGCAATGAGCAGTTCTTC.